These 22 T cell receptor beta chains share one sample of origin, sequenced in a study of Graves' ophthalmopathy and Graves' hyperthyroidism. As the template, RNA transcripts were used to amplify TCR beta CDR3 regions. The workflow started with a first-round RT-PCR run with HTBI primers and then moved on to a second-round multiplex PCR. TCRdb recomputed calls from the multiplex PCR reads with MiXCR, one row per CDR3 protein. The sample includes 360,000 or so distinct CDR3 sequences, about 18% of them seen just once. Sequencing was performed on peripheral blood. These receptors originate from a woman between 18 and 29 years old with Graves' ophthalmopathy.

This clonotype appeared a few times. CDR3 loop: CASSPGRDRMNTEAFF. CDR3 in DNA: TGTGCCAGCTCACCAGGGAGGGATAGGATGAACACTGAAGCTTTCTTT. The V call is TRBV18, the J call TRBJ1-1; D uncertain. CDR3 length: 16 residues. Deletions cut 2 bases from V and 0 bases from J, with 13 bases between. Germline V lookup: CDR1 KGHSH, CDR2 LQKENI.

The genes are TRBV12-3 or TRBV12-4 and TRBJ1-2, with 7 bases lining up with TRBD1. The CDR3 has 13 residues. V lost 5 bases to trimming and J lost 7 bases; unmatched junction nucleotides: 7. In DNA form, the CDR3 reads TGTGCCAGCAGTAGAACAGGGGAAGTTGGCTACACCTTC. Its translation: CASSRTGEVGYTF.

This clonotype was seen repeatedly, ten times or more. The chain combines TRBV6-2 or TRBV6-3 with TRBJ2-2; 12 nucleotides align to TRBD2. CDR1 MNHEY and CDR2 SVGEGT come from the germline V gene. The CDR3 has 15 residues. J was trimmed by 5 bases and V by 6 bases; bases with no gene match: 4. CDR3 DNA sequence: TGTGCCAGCAGAACGCTAGCGGGAGGGACCGGGGAGCTGTTTTTT. Its protein is CASRTLAGGTGELFF.

This clonotype was counted ten times or more. V usage is TRBV7-2 and J usage is TRBJ2-2; D call uncertain. Trimming took 1 base from V and 6 from J, leaving 12 bases between them. Germline V lookup: CDR1 SGHTA, CDR2 FQGNSA. This CDR3 has 15 residues. CDR3 coding DNA: TGTGCCAGCAGCTTAGTAACGTCCGTTTCCGGGGAGCTGTTTTTT. As protein: CASSLVTSVSGELFF. Based on the CDR3 plus reference TRBV7-2 and TRBJ2-2, the full variable domain is GAGVSQSPSNKVTEKGKDVELRCDPISGHTALYWYRQSLGQGLEFLIYFQGNSAPDKSGLPSDRFSAERTGGSVSTLTIQRTQQEDSAVYLCASSLVTSVSGELFFGEGSRLTVL.

The rearrangement joins TRBV3-1 to TRBJ2-7, with a tentative D call TRBD1 (6 bases). The CDR3 is 15 amino acids. The V and J ends lost 2 bases and 1 base respectively, with 12 bases between them. Germline CDR1 is LGHDT and CDR2 is YNNKEL (reference sequence). The DNA of the CDR3 is TGTGCCAGCAGCCAAAGTTGGCAGGGGTCCTACGAGCAGTACTTC. Translated: CASSQSWQGSYEQYF.

This clonotype came up many times. This chain joins TRBV24-1 and TRBJ1-2, with D unresolved. CDR1 is KGHDR and CDR2 is SFDVKD in the germline V gene. Trimming cost V 3 bases and J 4 bases, with 5 bases left between them. The CDR3 runs to 12 residues. CDR3 nucleotide sequence: TGTGCCACCAGTGATACGATCTATGGCTACACCTTC. This codes for CATSDTIYGYTF.

This clonotype was observed at least ten times. V gene TRBV20-1 combines with J gene TRBJ2-5, with D possibly TRBD1 on 7 matching bases. This CDR3 contains 18 residues. V shed 3 bases and J shed 5 bases, with 28 bases lying between them. Germline V CDR1 and CDR2: DFQATT, SNEGSKA (reference sequence). The CDR3 region is CSARAYPGQVGRLETQYF. CDR3 nucleotides: TGCAGTGCTAGGGCCTATCCCGGACAGGTTGGGAGGCTGGAGACCCAGTACTTC.

Regarding this clonotype: This may be a read error, as it is one base from a much larger clone. The chain carries TRBV7-2 and TRBJ2-5, with 9 bases lining up with TRBD2. Germline V gives CDR1 SGHTA, CDR2 FQGNSA. This CDR3 spans 17 amino acids. V was clipped by 1 base and J by 3 bases; unmatched bases: 9. This CDR3 reads CASSLGRGGTTKETQYF. DNA for the CDR3: TGTGCCAGCAGCTTAGGGCGGGGGGGGACTACCAAAGAGACCCAGTACTTC.

This clonotype was detected ten times or more. The chain couples TRBV27 to TRBJ2-7; the D call may be TRBD1 or TRBD2 (5 bases each). The germline gives CDR1 MNHEY, CDR2 SMNVEV (reference sequence). The CDR3 has 14 amino acids. Trimming shortened V by 5 bases and J by 4 bases, and 15 bases separated the two germline ends. DNA of the CDR3: TGTGCCAGCAGTCTTTTTTCGAGGGGTTACGAGCAGTACTTC. This sequence encodes CASSLFSRGYEQYF.

Ten or more counts support this clonotype. The V and J genes are TRBV24-1 and TRBJ2-5; D is unresolved. Trimming took 0 bases from V and 5 from J, leaving 3 bases between them. The V gene's germline CDR1 is KGHDR and CDR2 SFDVKD. This CDR3 is 12 amino acids long. The CDR3 nucleotides are TGTGCCACCAGTGATTTGTGGGAGACCCAGTACTTC. It encodes CATSDLWETQYF.

In its sample, this clonotype was seen many times. This rearrangement joins TRBV12-3 or TRBV12-4 to TRBJ2-7, with TRBD1 identical over 8 bases. V lost 6 bases, J lost 0 bases, and 10 bases stayed unmatched. The CDR3 loop spans 16 amino acids. Here the CDR3 DNA reads TGTGCCAGCAGCCGAGGACAGGGACGAGCCTCCTACGAGCAGTACTTC. Residues: CASSRGQGRASYEQYF.

This clonotype was seen repeatedly, ten times or more. This chain joins TRBV10-3 and TRBJ1-1, with a tentative D call TRBD1 (5 bases). The V and J ends lost 6 bases and 1 base respectively, with 9 bases between them. Germline V CDR1 and CDR2: ENHRY, SYGVKD. The CDR3 consists of 13 residues. The chain's CDR3 is CAISAGGNTEAFF. The CDR3, as DNA: TGTGCCATCAGCGCCGGGGGGAACACTGAAGCTTTCTTT.

This clonotype appeared many times. The V gene is TRBV27, the J gene TRBJ2-2; TRBD2 agrees at 7 bases. The CDR3 extends over 16 amino acids. Trimming removed 3 bases from V and 4 bases from J; junction bases left unmatched: 8. Germline CDR1 reads MNHEY; CDR2 reads SMNVEV (reference sequence). The CDR3 sequence: CASSFLAGVVTGELFF. CDR3 bases: TGTGCCAGCAGTTTTCTCGCGGGGGTAGTCACCGGGGAGCTGTTTTTT.

This clonotype was counted ten times or more. J is TRBJ1-2 and V is TRBV6-5; the D is unclear. V lost 5 bases to trimming and J lost 1 base, with 17 bases between them. Germline V CDR1 and CDR2: MNHEY, SVGAGI. The CDR3 consists of 16 residues. The CDR3 DNA follows: TGTGCCAGCAGTACTCGGACTCCTCAGCTTAACTATGGCTACACCTTC. It specifies CASSTRTPQLNYGYTF.

In its sample, this clonotype was seen many times. This rearrangement joins TRBV19 to TRBJ1-1; maybe TRBD1 (5 bases). The V gene's germline CDR1 is LNHDA and CDR2 SQIVND (reference sequence). The CDR3 is 14 residues long. The ends were cut back, 6 bases at V and 2 bases at J, with 13 bases in the middle. The CDR3 coding sequence is TGTGCCAGTAGCATGGGCCAGGGTAACACTGAAGCTTTCTTT. Translation gives CASSMGQGNTEAFF.

This clonotype has just a few counts. The V and J genes are TRBV30 and TRBJ2-2; D not certain. V was clipped by 2 bases and J by 1 base, with 11 bases between them. Germline V gives CDR1 GTSNPN, CDR2 SVGIG (reference sequence). This CDR3 is built from 15 residues. This CDR3 reads CAWSRSGWNTGELFF. For the CDR3, the DNA is TGTGCCTGGAGTCGGTCTGGATGGAACACCGGGGAGCTGTTTTTT.

This clonotype was detected ten times or more. The chain joins TRBV11-2 to TRBJ1-6; 7 bases match TRBD1. V dropped 6 bases and J dropped 7; count of bases not matched to a gene: 9. Germline V gives CDR1 SGHAT, CDR2 FQNNGV. This CDR3 has 15 residues. The CDR3 region is CASSFREQGNSPLHF. CDR3 nucleotides: TGTGCCAGCAGTTTTCGAGAACAGGGGAATTCACCCCTCCACTTT.

This chain uses TRBV20-1 with TRBJ1-2; tentatively, D is TRBD1 (5 bases). The CDR3 length is 14 residues. V lost 1 base and J lost 2, with 11 bases in between. Germline assignment: CDR1 DFQATT and CDR2 SNEGSKA (reference sequence). CDR3 bases: TGCAGTGCTAGAGGAACAGGCCCGAACTATGGCTACACCTTC. Its translation: CSARGTGPNYGYTF.

This clonotype was seen more than once but under ten times. The chain is built from TRBV18 and TRBJ2-7; TRBD2 matches at 10 bases. There are 13 residues in the CDR3. Germline trimming cut 6 bases from V and 7 bases from J; bases unmatched to any gene: 6. Germline V lookup: CDR1 KGHSH, CDR2 LQKENI. This chain's CDR3 is CASSSSGSREQYF. The DNA of the CDR3 is TGTGCCAGCTCGTCTAGCGGGAGTAGGGAGCAGTACTTC.

The table lists this clonotype with many counts. The chain has TRBV20-1 and TRBJ2-7; 9 bases align to TRBD1. The CDR3 is 16 amino acids. V shed 6 bases, J shed 1 base, and the junction held 13 bases outside the gene matches. Germline CDR1 is DFQATT and CDR2 is SNEGSKA (reference sequence). CDR3 residues: CSARNPGQGQSYEQYF. The CDR3 bases are TGCAGTGCCCGAAACCCTGGACAGGGGCAATCCTACGAGCAGTACTTC.

Ten or more counts support this clonotype. The chain is built from TRBV7-2 and TRBJ2-5; 7 bases match TRBD1. J gave up 4 bases and V 1 base, and 9 bases lay outside the gene matches. The germline gives CDR1 SGHTA, CDR2 FQGNSA. The CDR3 sequence is 16 residues long. The CDR3 DNA reads as TGTGCCAGCAGCTTAGTACAGGGGATTGGCGCAGAGACCCAGTACTTC. It encodes CASSLVQGIGAETQYF.

This clonotype has a count of ten or more. J is TRBJ2-2 and V is TRBV20-1, with D possibly matching TRBD1 (5 bases). The germline gives CDR1 DFQATT, CDR2 SNEGSKA (reference sequence). This CDR3 comprises 13 residues. V lost 4 bases to trimming and J lost 6 bases, with 12 bases between them. The CDR3 reads CSAKQEFPGELFF. Here the CDR3 DNA reads TGCAGTGCTAAACAGGAATTCCCCGGGGAGCTGTTTTTT.